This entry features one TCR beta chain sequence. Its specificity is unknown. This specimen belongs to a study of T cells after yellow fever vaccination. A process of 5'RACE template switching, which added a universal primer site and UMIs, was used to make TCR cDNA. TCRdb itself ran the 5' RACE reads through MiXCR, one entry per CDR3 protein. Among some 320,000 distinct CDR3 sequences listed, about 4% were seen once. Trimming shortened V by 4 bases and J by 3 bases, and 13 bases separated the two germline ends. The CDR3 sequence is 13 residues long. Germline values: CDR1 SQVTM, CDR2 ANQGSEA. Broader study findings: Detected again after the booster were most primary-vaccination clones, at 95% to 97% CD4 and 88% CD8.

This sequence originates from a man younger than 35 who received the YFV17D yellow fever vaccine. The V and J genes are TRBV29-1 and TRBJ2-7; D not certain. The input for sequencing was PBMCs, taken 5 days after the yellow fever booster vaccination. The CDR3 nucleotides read TGCAGCGTTGTCGGCATTACCCTCTACGAGCAGTACTTC. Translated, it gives CSVVGITLYEQYF.